The 29 T cell receptor beta chains reported below all come from one sample, sequenced in a study of cytomegalovirus exposure and HLA in healthy donors. The PCR used 60 Vbeta and 13 Jbeta primers. Here immunoSEQ multiplex PCR was the method, and the copy in TCRdb shows in-frame clones only, minus some. The repertoire has 200,000 to 250,000 clones, approximately 80% of them found once; the top ten carry around 3.9%. Sequenced material: PBMCs. Receptor source: a male donor in good health and CMV-seronegative.

V is TRBV7-9 and J is TRBJ2-2; D gene uncertain. Germline assignment: CDR1 SEHNR and CDR2 FQNEAQ (reference sequence). The V gene lost 6 bases and the J gene lost 7 bases, with 6 bases spanning the gap. The CDR3 has 11 amino acids. The CDR3 protein is CASRLNGELFF. Here the CDR3 DNA reads TGTGCCAGCAGACTGAACGGGGAGCTGTTTTTT.

The chain has TRBV18 and TRBJ1-3; 10 bases are shared with TRBD1. This CDR3 has 15 amino acids. Per germline, CDR1 KGHSH and CDR2 LQKENI. J was trimmed by 7 bases and V by 3 bases; bases with no gene match: 6. The CDR3 is CASSPSRTGGNTIYF. Written as DNA, the CDR3 is TGTGCCAGCTCACCCAGCCGGACAGGGGGGAACACCATATATTTT.

The gene calls are TRBV19 and TRBJ1-5; D perhaps matches TRBD1 (6 bases). From germline, CDR1 is LNHDA and CDR2 SQIVND (reference sequence). Between the trimmed V and J ends, which lost 7 bases and 2 bases, there was a span of 18 bases. The CDR3 totals 16 residues. In DNA form, the CDR3 reads TGTGCCAGTACCTCAGGACCCAGGGGAGGCAATCAGCCCCAGCATTTT. Residues: CASTSGPRGGNQPQHF.

The rearrangement links TRBV5-1 to TRBJ2-3; D not resolved. CDR3 length: 11 residues. Trimming stripped 3 bases from V and 4 bases from J, with 3 bases between. Looked up from germline, CDR1 is SGHRS and CDR2 is YFSETQ. CDR3 region: CASSSSDTQYF. CDR3 sequence (DNA): TGCGCCAGCAGCTCCTCAGATACGCAGTATTTT.

The CDR3 protein is CAWSGLLEAFF. The CDR3 nucleotides read TGTGCCTGGAGTGGCCTACTCGAAGCTTTCTTT. The rearrangement links TRBV30 to TRBJ1-1; D is undetermined. CDR3 length: 11 residues. CDR1 is GTSNPN and CDR2 is SVGIG in the germline V gene (reference sequence). The V end lost 1 base, the J end lost 8 bases, and 8 bases lay between the germline ends. Supplemented by reference TRBV30 and TRBJ1-1, the full variable domain reads SQTIHQWPATLVQPVGSPLSLECTVEGTSNPNLYWYRQAAGRGLQLLFYSVGIGQISSEVPQNLSASRPQDRQFILSSKKLLLSDSGFYLCAWSGLLEAFFGQGTRLTVV.

The chain carries TRBV21-1 and TRBJ1-2; the table's D call, TRBD1, was not checked against the DNA. TRBV21-1 is a documented pseudogene. The CDR3 runs 13 residues. CDR3 nucleotides: TGTGCCCCTGGGGCAGGGCTGCCTTATGGCTACACCTTC. It codes for CAPGAGLPYGYTF.

This clone came up once. V and J are TRBV29-1 and TRBJ2-1; 10 bases fit TRBD2. The CDR3 is 16 amino acids. Germline trimming cut 7 bases from V and 0 bases from J; bases unmatched to any gene: 9. The germline V gene encodes CDR1 SQVTM and CDR2 ANQGSEA. Here the CDR3 DNA reads TGCAGCGCCCCTAGCGGGAGCGGTAGCTCCTACAATGAGCAGTTCTTC. Translated: CSAPSGSGSSYNEQFF.

This clone was observed a few times. J is TRBJ2-7 and V is TRBV10-1; D not certain. V lost 0 bases and J 0 bases, leaving 12 bases between the germline ends. Germline values: CDR1 WNHNN, CDR2 SYGVQD (reference sequence). The CDR3 covers 16 residues. Written as DNA, the CDR3 is TGCGCCAGCAGTGAGTCGAAACATTTAAGCTCCTACGAGCAGTACTTC. It codes for CASSESKHLSSYEQYF.

The chain uses TRBV28 and TRBJ2-2; 12 positions agree with TRBD2. The CDR3 sequence is 16 residues long. With V trimmed by 4 bases and J by 4 bases, 4 bases remained unmatched. Germline V gives CDR1 MDHEN, CDR2 SYDVKM. Written as DNA, the CDR3 is TGTGCCAGCAGTTCGCCGACTAGCGGGAGCACCGGGGAGCTGTTTTTT. It encodes CASSSPTSGSTGELFF.

The chain recombines TRBV29-1 with TRBJ2-2; 7 nucleotides line up with TRBD2. The junction had 12 bases not matched to a gene; V was cut back by 1 base and J by 4 bases. Germline CDR1 is SQVTM and CDR2 is ANQGSEA. The CDR3 contains 17 residues. The CDR3 DNA is TGCAGCGTTGAAGCCTTAACCCGCGGGAGATCCACCGGGGAGCTGTTTTTT. Amino acids: CSVEALTRGRSTGELFF.

The CDR3 region has the DNA TGCGCCAGCAGTATGACATCACTCTCCTACAATGAGCAGTTCTTC. This encodes CASSMTSLSYNEQFF. This chain uses TRBV5-1 with TRBJ2-1; D gene ambiguous. The CDR3 spans 15 residues. Germline CDR1 is SGHRS and CDR2 is YFSETQ. The V and J ends lost 5 bases and 0 bases respectively, with 12 bases between them.

This rearrangement joins TRBV19 to TRBJ1-5; 7 nucleotides line up with TRBD1. The V gene's germline CDR1 is LNHDA and CDR2 SQIVND (reference sequence). V trimming: 6 bases; J trimming: 3 bases; junction bases outside the gene matches: 5. The CDR3 covers 14 residues. The CDR3 sequence: CASSLGGVNQPQHF. CDR3 DNA: TGTGCCAGTAGCTTAGGGGGCGTCAATCAGCCCCAGCATTTT.

As to this clone: An end of the junction does not agree with germline; a read error may underlie this. The rearrangement joins TRBV7-9 to TRBJ2-3; 7 bases line up with TRBD1. CDR3 size: 17 residues. Per the germline V gene, CDR1 is SEHNR and CDR2 is FQNEAQ (reference sequence). CDR3 sequence reads: CSSSSTGRGLSTDTQYF. DNA of the CDR3: TGTTCCAGCAGCTCGACAGGGCGCGGGTTAAGCACAGATACGCAGTATTTT. The whole variable domain, filled in from reference TRBV7-9 and TRBJ2-3, reads DTGVSQNPRHKITKRGQNVTFRCDPISEHNRLYWYRQTLGQGPEFLTYFQNEAQLEKSRLLSDRFSAERPKGSFSTLEIQRTEQGDSAMYLCSSSSTGRGLSTDTQYFGPGTRLTVL.

V gene TRBV9 combines with J gene TRBJ1-1; TRBD1 might be the D (6 bases). Trimming took 3 bases from V and 4 from J, leaving 25 bases between them. Germline lookup yields CDR1 SGDLS and CDR2 YYNGEE. The CDR3 length is 18 residues. CDR3 in amino acids: CASSATVLNWGLGTEAFF. The CDR3 nucleotides read TGTGCCAGCAGCGCTACAGTCCTCAATTGGGGGCTGGGCACTGAAGCTTTCTTT. Filled out from reference TRBV9 and TRBJ1-1, the complete variable domain reads DSGVTQTPKHLITATGQRVTLRCSPRSGDLSVYWYQQSLDQGLQFLIQYYNGEERAKGNILERFSAQQFPDLHSELNLSSLELGDSALYFCASSATVLNWGLGTEAFFGQGTRLTVV.

This chain connects TRBV7-8 to TRBJ1-3, with a weak D call TRBD1 (6 bases). Germline assignment: CDR1 SGHVS and CDR2 FQNEAQ. The CDR3 runs 15 residues. V shed 4 bases and J shed 4 bases, with 14 bases lying between them. For the CDR3, the DNA is TGTGCCAGCAGCTCGACAGGTCCCCGCGGAAACACCATATATTTT. Translation gives CASSSTGPRGNTIYF. Filled out from reference TRBV7-8 and TRBJ1-3, the complete variable domain reads GAGVSQSPRYKVAKRGQDVALRCDPISGHVSLFWYQQALGQGPEFLTYFQNEAQLDKSGLPSDRFFAERPEGSVSTLKIQRTQQEDSAVYLCASSSTGPRGNTIYFGEGSWLTVV.

This clone was detected a few times. J is TRBJ1-5 and V is TRBV19; no reliable D call. The germline V and J ends were trimmed by 10 bases and 2 bases, with 12 bases remaining between them. The germline V gene has CDR1 LNHDA and CDR2 SQIVND (reference sequence). The CDR3 is made up of 13 amino acids. The CDR3 sequence: CATTSVGNQPQHF. For the CDR3, the DNA is TGTGCCACCACGAGCGTAGGCAATCAGCCCCAGCATTTT.

The CDR3 protein is CANQPADYGYTF. The CDR3 DNA is TGTGCCAACCAGCCGGCGGATTATGGCTACACCTTC. The rearrangement uses TRBV7-2 and TRBJ1-2, with D uncertain. CDR1 is SGHTA, CDR2 FQGNSA, per germline. This CDR3 contains 12 residues. Trimming removed 10 bases at V and 5 bases at J, with 14 bases between.

V is TRBV14 and J is TRBJ2-1; 10 bases line up with TRBD2. The CDR3 is 15 amino acids. Germline V lookup: CDR1 SGHDN, CDR2 FVKESK. J gave up 10 bases and V 1 base, and 7 bases lay outside the gene matches. In DNA, the CDR3 is TGTGCCAGCAGCCAAGGACTAGCGGGCTCCCCCGAGCAGTTCTTC. Its protein is CASSQGLAGSPEQFF.

A few counts support this clone. The rearrangement uses TRBV6-6 and TRBJ1-4; 8 bases map to TRBD1. J gave up 5 bases and V 5 bases, and 7 bases lay outside the gene matches. There are 15 residues in the CDR3. Germline-derived CDR1 and CDR2 are MNHNY and SVGAGI (reference sequence). The CDR3 loop is CASSGGTGGNEKLFF. The CDR3 DNA is TGTGCCAGCAGTGGCGGGACAGGAGGGAATGAAAAACTGTTTTTT.

This clone was seen more than once but under ten times. V and J are TRBV15 and TRBJ2-3; 8 bases align to TRBD1. There are 16 residues in the CDR3. The ends lost 1 base at V and 3 bases at J; junction bases unmatched: 6. Germline CDR1 LNHNV, CDR2 YYDKDF (reference sequence). CDR3 sequence (DNA): TGTGCCACCAGCAGAGTCCCAGGGACAGGAACAGATACGCAGTATTTT. Translation: CATSRVPGTGTDTQYF.

The chain couples TRBV5-4 to TRBJ2-7, with 12 bases lining up with TRBD2. Germline CDR1 SGHNT, CDR2 YYREEE (reference sequence). J was trimmed by 0 bases and V by 4 bases; bases with no gene match: 11. There are 18 residues in the CDR3. The CDR3 spells CASSPGLAGPKFSYEQYF. The CDR3 DNA reads TGTGCCAGCAGCCCCGGACTAGCGGGGCCAAAATTCTCCTACGAGCAGTACTTC.

V usage is TRBV5-6 and J usage is TRBJ1-4, with 8 positions matching TRBD1. V trimming: 3 bases; J trimming: 4 bases; junction bases outside the gene matches: 11. The CDR3 covers 17 residues. Germline CDR1 reads SGHDT; CDR2 reads YYEEEE. CDR3 residues: CASSSTRGLAFNEKLFF. The DNA for the CDR3 is TGTGCCAGCAGCTCTACCAGGGGGCTTGCGTTTAATGAAAAACTGTTTTTT.

J is TRBJ2-1 and V is TRBV6-5; D ambiguous. Germline V gene sequence: CDR1 MNHEY, CDR2 SVGAGI. The CDR3 has 16 amino acids. V shed 2 bases and J shed 8 bases, with 19 bases lying between them. For the CDR3, the DNA is TGTGCCAGCAGTTACACGAGTCAAAAGGCTCGGGATGAGCAGTTCTTC. Protein sequence: CASSYTSQKARDEQFF.

The genes are TRBV7-8 and TRBJ2-1; 7 nucleotides line up with TRBD2. The ends lost 2 bases at V and 7 bases at J; junction bases unmatched: 5. CDR1 is SGHVS and CDR2 is FQNEAQ in the germline V gene. This CDR3 region has 14 residues. The CDR3 here is CASSLSPSGNEQFF. In DNA, the CDR3 is TGTGCCAGCAGCTTATCCCCTAGCGGAAATGAGCAGTTCTTC.

The chain couples TRBV10-2 to TRBJ1-5; 10 nucleotides line up with TRBD1. The germline V gene encodes CDR1 WSHSY and CDR2 SAAADI. CDR3 length equals 13 residues. V was pared by 7 bases and J by 7 bases, with 4 bases of the junction left unmatched. The CDR3 DNA reads as TGCGCCAGCACTGGGACAGGGGTACAGCCCCAGCATTTT. Protein product: CASTGTGVQPQHF.

The chain combines TRBV5-6 with TRBJ2-7; D uncertain. CDR3 length: 13 residues. The V end lost 0 bases, the J end lost 6 bases, and 10 bases lay between the germline ends. The germline CDR1 and CDR2 sequences are SGHDT and YYEEEE. As DNA, the CDR3 is TGTGCCAGCAGCTTGGTGGCGGAGACCGAGCAGTACTTC. Translation: CASSLVAETEQYF.

This chain joins TRBV9 and TRBJ1-1; D perhaps matches TRBD1 (5 bases). The CDR3 runs 16 residues. The ends were cut back, 2 bases at V and 1 base at J, with 15 bases in the middle. Germline loops: CDR1 SGDLS, CDR2 YYNGEE. The CDR3 region is CASSVGDSGQNTEAFF. CDR3 nucleotides: TGTGCCAGCAGCGTCGGGGACTCCGGACAGAACACTGAAGCTTTCTTT.

The chain is built from TRBV7-6 and TRBJ2-2; 8 bases are a match to TRBD2. The CDR3 is 18 residues long. V dropped 5 bases and J dropped 3; count of bases not matched to a gene: 14. Germline values: CDR1 SGHVS, CDR2 FNYEAQ. The CDR3 sequence is CASSPSPKVREDTGELFF. DNA of the CDR3: TGTGCCAGCAGCCCTTCCCCCAAGGTGCGGGAGGACACCGGGGAGCTGTTTTTT.

The rearrangement joins TRBV27 to TRBJ2-5; D gene uncertain. The CDR3 covers 15 residues. Germline V gives CDR1 MNHEY, CDR2 SMNVEV (reference sequence). V was trimmed by 0 bases and J by 5 bases, leaving 13 bases between them. The DNA for the CDR3 is TGTGCCAGCAGTTTATCGGATGGGCTTGCGGAGACCCAGTACTTC. Protein sequence: CASSLSDGLAETQYF.